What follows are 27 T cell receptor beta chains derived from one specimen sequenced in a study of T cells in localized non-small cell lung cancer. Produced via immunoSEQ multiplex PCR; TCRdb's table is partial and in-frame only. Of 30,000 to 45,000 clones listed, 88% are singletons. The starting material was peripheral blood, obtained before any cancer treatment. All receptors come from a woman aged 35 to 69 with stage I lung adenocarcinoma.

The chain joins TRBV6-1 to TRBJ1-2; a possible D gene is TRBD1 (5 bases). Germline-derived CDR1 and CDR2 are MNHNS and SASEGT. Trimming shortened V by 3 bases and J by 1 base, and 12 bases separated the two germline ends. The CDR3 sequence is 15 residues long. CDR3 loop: CASSEGGAINYGYTF. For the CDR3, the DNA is TGTGCCAGCAGTGAGGGAGGGGCGATTAACTATGGCTACACCTTC.

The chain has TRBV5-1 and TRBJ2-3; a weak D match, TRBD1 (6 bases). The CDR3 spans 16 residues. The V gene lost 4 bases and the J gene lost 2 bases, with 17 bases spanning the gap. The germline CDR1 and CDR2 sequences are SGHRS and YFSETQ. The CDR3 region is CASSPITGSFTDTQYF. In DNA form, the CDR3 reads TGCGCCAGCAGCCCTATTACAGGGAGTTTCACAGATACGCAGTATTTT.

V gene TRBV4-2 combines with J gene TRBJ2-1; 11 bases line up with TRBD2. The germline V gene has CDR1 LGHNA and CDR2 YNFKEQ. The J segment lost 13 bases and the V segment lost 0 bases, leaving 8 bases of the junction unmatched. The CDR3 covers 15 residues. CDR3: CASSQDRGLAVVQFF. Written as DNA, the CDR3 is TGTGCCAGCAGCCAAGATCGGGGACTAGCGGTTGTCCAGTTCTTC.

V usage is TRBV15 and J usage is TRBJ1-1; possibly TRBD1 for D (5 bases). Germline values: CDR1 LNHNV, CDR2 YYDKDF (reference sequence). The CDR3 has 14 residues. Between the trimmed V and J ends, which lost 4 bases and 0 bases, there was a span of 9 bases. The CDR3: CATSTTAMNTEAFF. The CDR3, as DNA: TGTGCCACCAGCACGACAGCGATGAACACTGAAGCTTTCTTT.

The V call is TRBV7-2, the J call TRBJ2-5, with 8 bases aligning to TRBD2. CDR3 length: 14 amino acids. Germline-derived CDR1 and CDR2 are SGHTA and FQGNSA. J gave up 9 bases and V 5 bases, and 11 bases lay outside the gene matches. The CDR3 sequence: CASSPLDPGGAQYF. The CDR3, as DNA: TGTGCCAGCAGCCCCTTGGACCCGGGGGGGGCCCAGTACTTC.

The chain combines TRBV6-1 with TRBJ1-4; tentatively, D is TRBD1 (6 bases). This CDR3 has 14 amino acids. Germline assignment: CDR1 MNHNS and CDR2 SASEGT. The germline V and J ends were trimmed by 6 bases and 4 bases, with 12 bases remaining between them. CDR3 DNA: TGTGCCAGCAGGACAGGAGCCCTTAATGAAAAACTGTTTTTT. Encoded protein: CASRTGALNEKLFF.

The DNA for the CDR3 is TGTGCCAGCAGTTACTCGTCAACCGCTAATGAAAAACTGTTTTTT. Protein: CASSYSSTANEKLFF. The chain uses TRBV6-6 and TRBJ1-4; D unresolved. Trimming took 0 bases from V and 3 from J, leaving 8 bases between them. Germline loops: CDR1 MNHNY, CDR2 SVGAGI (reference sequence). The CDR3 has 15 amino acids.

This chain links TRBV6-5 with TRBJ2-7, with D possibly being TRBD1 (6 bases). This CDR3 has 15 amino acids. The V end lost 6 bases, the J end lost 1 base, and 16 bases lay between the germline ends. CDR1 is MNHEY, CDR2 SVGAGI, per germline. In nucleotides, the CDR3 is TGTGCCAGCAGACTAGGGACACCCTCATCCTACGAGCAGTACTTC. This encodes CASRLGTPSSYEQYF.

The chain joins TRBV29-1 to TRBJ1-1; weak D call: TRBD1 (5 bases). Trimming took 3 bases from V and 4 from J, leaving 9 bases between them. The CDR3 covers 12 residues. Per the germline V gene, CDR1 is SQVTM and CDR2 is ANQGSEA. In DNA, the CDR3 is TGCAGCGTTGAGAGCAGGGCCACTGAAGCTTTCTTT. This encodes CSVESRATEAFF.

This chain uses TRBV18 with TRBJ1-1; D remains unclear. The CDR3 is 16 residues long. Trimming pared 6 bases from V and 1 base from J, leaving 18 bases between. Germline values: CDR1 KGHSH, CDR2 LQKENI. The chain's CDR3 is CASSLNPPTANTEAFF. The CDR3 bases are TGTGCCAGCTCTCTCAACCCCCCGACTGCGAACACTGAAGCTTTCTTT.

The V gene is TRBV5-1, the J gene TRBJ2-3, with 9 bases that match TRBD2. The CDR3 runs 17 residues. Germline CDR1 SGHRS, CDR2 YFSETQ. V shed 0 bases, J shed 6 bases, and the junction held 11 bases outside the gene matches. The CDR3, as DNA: TGCGCCAGCAGCTTGGTTTCGGCGGGAGGGCCCCGGGATACGCAGTATTTT. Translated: CASSLVSAGGPRDTQYF.

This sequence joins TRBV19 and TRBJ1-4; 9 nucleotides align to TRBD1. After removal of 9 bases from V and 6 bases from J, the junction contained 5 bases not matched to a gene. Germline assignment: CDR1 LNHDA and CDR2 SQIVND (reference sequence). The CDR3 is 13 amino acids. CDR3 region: CASRGQGDEKLFF. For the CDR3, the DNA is TGTGCCAGCCGGGGACAGGGAGATGAAAAACTGTTTTTT. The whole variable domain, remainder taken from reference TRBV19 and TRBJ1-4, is DGGITQSPKYLFRKEGQNVTLSCEQNLNHDAMYWYRQDPGQGLRLIYYSQIVNDFQKGDIAEGYSVSREKKESFPLTVTSAQKNPTAFYLCASRGQGDEKLFFGSGTQLSVL.

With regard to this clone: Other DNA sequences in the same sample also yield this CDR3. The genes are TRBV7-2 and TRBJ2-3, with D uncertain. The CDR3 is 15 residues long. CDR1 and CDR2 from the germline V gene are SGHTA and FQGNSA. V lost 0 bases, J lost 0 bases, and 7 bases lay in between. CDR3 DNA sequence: TGTGCCAGCAGCTTAGCGTGGGGAAGCACAGATACGCAGTATTTT. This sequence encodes CASSLAWGSTDTQYF.

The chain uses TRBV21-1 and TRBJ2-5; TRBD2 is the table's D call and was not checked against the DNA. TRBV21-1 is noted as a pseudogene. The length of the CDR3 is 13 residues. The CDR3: CARSGLAEETQYF. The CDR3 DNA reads TGTGCCAGATCGGGACTAGCGGAAGAGACCCAGTACTTC.

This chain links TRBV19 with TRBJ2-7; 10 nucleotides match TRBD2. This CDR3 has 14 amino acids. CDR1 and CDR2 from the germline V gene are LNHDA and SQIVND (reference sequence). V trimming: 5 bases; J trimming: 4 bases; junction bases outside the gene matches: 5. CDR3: CASSQLAGRYEQYF. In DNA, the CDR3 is TGTGCCAGTAGTCAACTAGCGGGACGTTACGAGCAGTACTTC.

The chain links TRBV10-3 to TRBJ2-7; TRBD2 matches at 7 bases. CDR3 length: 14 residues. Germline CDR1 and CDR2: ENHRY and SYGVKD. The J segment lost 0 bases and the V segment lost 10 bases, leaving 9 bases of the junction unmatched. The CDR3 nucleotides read TGTGCCACCTGCCCAGCGGGGACCTCCTACGAGCAGTACTTC. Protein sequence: CATCPAGTSYEQYF.

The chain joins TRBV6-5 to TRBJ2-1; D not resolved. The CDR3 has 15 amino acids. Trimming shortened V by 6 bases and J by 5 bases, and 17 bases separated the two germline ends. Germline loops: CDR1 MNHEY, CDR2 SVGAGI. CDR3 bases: TGTGCCAGCAGGCTTTCTTACTTAGACGACAATGAGCAGTTCTTC. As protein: CASRLSYLDDNEQFF.

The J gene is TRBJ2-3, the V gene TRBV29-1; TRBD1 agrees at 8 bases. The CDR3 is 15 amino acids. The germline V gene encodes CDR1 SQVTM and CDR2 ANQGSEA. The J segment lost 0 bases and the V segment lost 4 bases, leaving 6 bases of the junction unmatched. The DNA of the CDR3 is TGCAGCGTTGGAGGACAGGGACCTAGCACAGATACGCAGTATTTT. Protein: CSVGGQGPSTDTQYF.

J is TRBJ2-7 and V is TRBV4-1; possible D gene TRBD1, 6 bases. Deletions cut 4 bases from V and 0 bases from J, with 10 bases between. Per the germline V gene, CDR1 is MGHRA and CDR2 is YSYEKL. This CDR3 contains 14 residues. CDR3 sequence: CASSRWTVSYEQYF. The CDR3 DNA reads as TGCGCCAGCAGCCGCTGGACAGTCTCCTACGAGCAGTACTTC.

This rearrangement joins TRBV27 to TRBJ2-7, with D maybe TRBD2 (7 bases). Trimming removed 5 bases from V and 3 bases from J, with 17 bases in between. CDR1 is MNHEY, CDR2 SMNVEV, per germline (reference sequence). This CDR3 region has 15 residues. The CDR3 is CASSPRGGGNYEQYF. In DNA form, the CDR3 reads TGTGCCAGCAGTCCTCGAGGGGGAGGGAACTACGAGCAGTACTTC.

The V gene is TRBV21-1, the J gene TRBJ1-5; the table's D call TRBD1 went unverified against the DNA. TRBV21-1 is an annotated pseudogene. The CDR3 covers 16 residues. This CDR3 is CASSKPGNYSNQPQHF. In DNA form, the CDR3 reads TGTGCCAGCAGCAAACCAGGGAACTATAGCAATCAGCCCCAGCATTTT.

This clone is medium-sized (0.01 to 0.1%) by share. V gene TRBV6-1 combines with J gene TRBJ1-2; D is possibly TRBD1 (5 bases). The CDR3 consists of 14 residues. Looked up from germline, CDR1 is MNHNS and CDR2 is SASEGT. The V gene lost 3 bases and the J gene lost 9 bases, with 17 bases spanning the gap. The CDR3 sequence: CASSERTPAGRYTF. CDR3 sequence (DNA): TGTGCCAGCAGTGAGAGGACACCGGCGGGGCGCTACACCTTC.

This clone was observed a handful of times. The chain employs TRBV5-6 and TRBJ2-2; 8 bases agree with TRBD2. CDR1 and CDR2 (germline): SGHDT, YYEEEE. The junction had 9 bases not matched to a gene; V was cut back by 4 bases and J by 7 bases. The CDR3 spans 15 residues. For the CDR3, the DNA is TGTGCCAGCAGCGTGCAACTAGCGGTCGACGGGGAGCTGTTTTTT. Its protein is CASSVQLAVDGELFF.

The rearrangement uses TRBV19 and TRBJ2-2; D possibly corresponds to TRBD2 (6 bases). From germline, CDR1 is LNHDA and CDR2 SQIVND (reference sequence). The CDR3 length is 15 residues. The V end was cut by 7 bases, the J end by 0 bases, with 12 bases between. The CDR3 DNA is TGTGCCAGTAAGGCCGGGACTTCGAACACCGGGGAGCTGTTTTTT. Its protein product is CASKAGTSNTGELFF. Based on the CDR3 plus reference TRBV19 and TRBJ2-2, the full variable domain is DGGITQSPKYLFRKEGQNVTLSCEQNLNHDAMYWYRQDPGQGLRLIYYSQIVNDFQKGDIAEGYSVSREKKESFPLTVTSAQKNPTAFYLCASKAGTSNTGELFFGEGSRLTVL.

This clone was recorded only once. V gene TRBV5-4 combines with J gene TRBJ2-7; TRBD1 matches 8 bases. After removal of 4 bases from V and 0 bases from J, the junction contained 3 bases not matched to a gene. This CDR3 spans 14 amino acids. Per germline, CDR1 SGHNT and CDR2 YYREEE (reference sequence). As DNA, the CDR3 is TGTGCCAGCAGCCAGGGACAGGTCTCCTACGAGCAGTACTTC. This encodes CASSQGQVSYEQYF.

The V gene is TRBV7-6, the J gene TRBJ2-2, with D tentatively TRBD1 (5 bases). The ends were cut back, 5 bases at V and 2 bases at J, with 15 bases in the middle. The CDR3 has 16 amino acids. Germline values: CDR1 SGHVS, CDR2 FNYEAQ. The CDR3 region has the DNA TGTGCCAGCAGCCCCCCGACAGACCCTAACACCGGGGAGCTGTTTTTT. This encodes CASSPPTDPNTGELFF.

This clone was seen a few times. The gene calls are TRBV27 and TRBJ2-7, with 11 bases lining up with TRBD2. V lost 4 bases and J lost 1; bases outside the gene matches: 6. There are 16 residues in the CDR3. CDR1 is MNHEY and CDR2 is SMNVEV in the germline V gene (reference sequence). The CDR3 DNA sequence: TGTGCCAGCAGTTCTCCGGGGACTAGCGGTTCCTACGAGCAGTACTTC. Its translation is CASSSPGTSGSYEQYF.